One and the same sample provided the 29 T cell receptor beta chains below, sequenced in a study of T-cell memory formation after mild COVID-19. TCRdb processed the 5' RACE reads anew with MiXCR; each CDR3 protein has one entry. The sample holds roughly 100,000 distinct CDR3 sequences, roughly 15% seen once. The sequenced material came from PBMCs or a T cell subset sorted from them (not recorded which). The receptor source for this set is a man aged 18 to 30 who had mild COVID-19 (a few samples of this study predate the infection). Cell type and time point are not known.

This sequence joins TRBV6-4 and TRBJ2-3; tentatively, D is TRBD2 (5 bases). The CDR3 contains 13 residues. Germline V lookup: CDR1 MRHNA, CDR2 SNTAGT. Trimming pared 0 bases from V and 12 bases from J, leaving 13 bases between. CDR3 bases: TGTGCCAGCAGTGACTCGGGTAGCGTGATACAGTATTTT. It translates to CASSDSGSVIQYF.

This clonotype occurred a few times. The chain joins TRBV11-2 to TRBJ2-1, with 8 bases lining up with TRBD2. This CDR3 region has 15 residues. Trimming cost V 2 bases and J 5 bases; bases outside gene matches: 5. Germline V CDR1 and CDR2: SGHAT, FQNNGV. The CDR3 DNA is TGTGCCAGCAGCTTATTCCAGCGGGGGCACAATGAGCAGTTCTTC. It is translated as CASSLFQRGHNEQFF. The variable domain in full, with the rest retrieved from reference TRBV11-2 and TRBJ2-1, is EAGVAQSPRYKIIEKRQSVAFWCNPISGHATLYWYQQILGQGPKLLIQFQNNGVVDDSQLPKDRFSAERLKGVDSTLKIQPAKLEDSAVYLCASSLFQRGHNEQFFGPGTRLTVL.

This clonotype was found many times. J is TRBJ1-2 and V is TRBV7-3; D ambiguous. V gave up 5 bases and J gave up 2 bases, with 12 bases separating them. From germline, CDR1 is SGHTA and CDR2 FQGTGA. This CDR3 spans 14 amino acids. The CDR3 sequence: CASSPSGGNYGYTF. CDR3 nucleotide sequence: TGTGCCAGCAGCCCCAGCGGAGGAAACTATGGCTACACCTTC.

This clonotype was seen a handful of times. This chain connects TRBV11-2 to TRBJ2-5, with D possibly TRBD2 on 6 matching bases. This CDR3 has 15 residues. Trimming removed 5 bases from V and 5 bases from J, with 18 bases in between. From germline, CDR1 is SGHAT and CDR2 FQNNGV. The CDR3 loop reads CASSPGGHGGETQYF. CDR3 DNA: TGTGCCAGCAGCCCCGGTGGACATGGGGGGGAGACCCAGTACTTC.

This rearrangement joins TRBV4-1 to TRBJ1-3; D not certain. The V gene's germline CDR1 is MGHRA and CDR2 YSYEKL. CDR3 size: 13 residues. V was trimmed by 4 bases and J by 4 bases, leaving 8 bases between them. The CDR3 loop reads CASSLGPGNTIYF. In DNA form, the CDR3 reads TGCGCCAGCAGCCTAGGGCCAGGAAACACCATATATTTT.

This clonotype was detected ten times or more. The rearrangement uses TRBV4-1 and TRBJ2-1, with D hard to call. Between the trimmed V and J ends, which lost 3 bases and 8 bases, there was a span of 11 bases. In germline, CDR1 is MGHRA, CDR2 YSYEKL. The CDR3 runs 13 residues. The CDR3 spells CASSHERKDEQFF. The CDR3 coding sequence is TGCGCCAGCAGCCATGAAAGGAAGGATGAGCAGTTCTTC.

This rearrangement joins TRBV13 to TRBJ1-1, with D uncertain. V was pared by 3 bases and J by 8 bases, with 13 bases between. Germline V CDR1 and CDR2: PRHDT, FYEKMQ (reference sequence). The CDR3 sequence is 13 residues long. CDR3 loop: CASSFAGRPEAFF. The CDR3 nucleotides are TGTGCCAGCAGCTTCGCCGGTAGGCCGGAAGCTTTCTTT.

This chain links TRBV10-2 with TRBJ1-1, with D unclear. The CDR3 contains 15 residues. CDR1 and CDR2 from the germline V gene are WSHSY and SAAADI. V was shortened by 6 bases and J by 3 bases, with 17 bases between the two germline ends. The CDR3 sequence: CASREVTIPDTEAFF. The DNA of the CDR3 is TGCGCCAGCAGAGAGGTTACAATCCCGGACACTGAAGCTTTCTTT.

The chain carries TRBV18 and TRBJ2-2; 10 bases map to TRBD1. CDR1 is KGHSH, CDR2 LQKENI, per germline. The CDR3 consists of 17 residues. V gave up 0 bases and J gave up 5 bases; unmatched junction bases: 6. DNA of the CDR3: TGTGCCAGCTCACCACCGTTCGGGACAGGGGAAACCGGGGAGCTGTTTTTT. Translating gives CASSPPFGTGETGELFF.

This clonotype came up a few times. V gene TRBV4-2 combines with J gene TRBJ2-1; possible D gene TRBD2, 6 bases. Germline V gene sequence: CDR1 LGHNA, CDR2 YNFKEQ. The ends were cut back, 0 bases at V and 9 bases at J, with 15 bases in the middle. The CDR3 loop spans 15 amino acids. As DNA, the CDR3 is TGTGCCAGCAGCCAAGAGGAGGGAAGTGCGGGTGAGCAGTTCTTC. Translation: CASSQEEGSAGEQFF.

The CDR3 DNA is TGTGCCAGCAGCCCCGAACTAGCGGGGGCTCGAAGCTCCTACAATGAGCAGTTCTTC. Translated, it gives CASSPELAGARSSYNEQFF. The genes are TRBV12-3 or TRBV12-4 and TRBJ2-1, with 11 bases matching TRBD2. This CDR3 has 19 residues. Germline trimming cut 6 bases from V and 0 bases from J; bases unmatched to any gene: 13.

The sample holds a few counts of this clonotype. In nucleotides, the CDR3 is TGTGCCAGCAGCTTAGTCTCCGAAGCTTTCTTT. This codes for CASSLVSEAFF. The V gene is TRBV11-2, the J gene TRBJ1-1, with D uncertain. CDR1 SGHAT and CDR2 FQNNGV come from the germline V gene. The germline V and J ends were trimmed by 1 base and 8 bases, with 5 bases remaining between them. The length of the CDR3 is 11 residues.

This clonotype was seen a handful of times. This chain joins TRBV7-9 and TRBJ2-1, with TRBD1 matching 8 bases. Germline V gene data show CDR1 as SEHNR and CDR2 as FQNEAQ (reference sequence). The CDR3 runs to 12 residues. Losses at the gene ends were 6 bases for V and 15 bases for J; bases not matched to a gene: 10. The CDR3 DNA is TGTGCCAGCAGTAAGGACAGGGTGGGACTGTTCTTC. It yields the protein CASSKDRVGLFF.

V gene TRBV5-1 combines with J gene TRBJ2-5; D gene ambiguous. CDR3 size: 14 residues. Deletions cut 2 bases from V and 0 bases from J, with 8 bases between. Germline lookup yields CDR1 SGHRS and CDR2 YFSETQ. The CDR3 region has the DNA TGCGCCAGCAGCTTCGGGCTGGACCAAGAGACCCAGTACTTC. It encodes CASSFGLDQETQYF.

The V and J genes are TRBV5-8 and TRBJ2-3; D not resolved. The CDR3 has 15 amino acids. Germline lookup yields CDR1 SGHTS and CDR2 YDEGEE. Trimming took 0 bases from V and 2 from J, leaving 10 bases between them. The CDR3 loop reads CASSLGGRPTDTQYF. CDR3 nucleotide sequence: TGTGCCAGCAGCTTGGGAGGCAGGCCCACAGATACGCAGTATTTT.

This clonotype was counted a few times. The CDR3 DNA is TGTGCCAGCAGCTTGGTCGGGGGCCGAGAAGAGACCCAGTACTTC. Residues: CASSLVGGREETQYF. The chain joins TRBV7-2 to TRBJ2-5; D possibly uses TRBD1 or TRBD2 (6 bases each). Germline V gene sequence: CDR1 SGHTA, CDR2 FQGNSA. V was pared by 3 bases and J by 3 bases, with 14 bases between. This CDR3 spans 15 amino acids. Together with reference TRBV7-2 and TRBJ2-5, the CDR3 gives the full variable domain: GAGVSQSPSNKVTEKGKDVELRCDPISGHTALYWYRQSLGQGLEFLIYFQGNSAPDKSGLPSDRFSAERTGGSVSTLTIQRTQQEDSAVYLCASSLVGGREETQYFGPGTRLLVL.

This clonotype was observed a handful of times. The chain recombines TRBV20-1 with TRBJ2-5; possibly TRBD1 for D (6 bases). Trimming pared 7 bases from V and 4 bases from J, leaving 13 bases between. Per germline, CDR1 DFQATT and CDR2 SNEGSKA (reference sequence). CDR3 length: 12 amino acids. The CDR3 here is CSGERGGETQYF. In DNA, the CDR3 is TGCAGTGGAGAGAGAGGGGGAGAGACCCAGTACTTC.

This chain uses TRBV4-1 with TRBJ1-2, with 7 nucleotides matching TRBD1. Germline V gene sequence: CDR1 MGHRA, CDR2 YSYEKL. The V gene end was trimmed by 1 base and the J gene end by 8 bases; junction bases not matched to a gene: 7. The CDR3 length is 14 residues. This chain's CDR3 is CASSQVGADRGYTF. As DNA, the CDR3 is TGCGCCAGCAGCCAAGTGGGTGCGGACAGGGGCTACACCTTC.

In this sample, this clonotype turned up many times. The genes are TRBV5-1 and TRBJ2-5; D not certain. V was shortened by 0 bases and J by 0 bases, with 0 bases between the two germline ends. CDR3 size: 12 residues. The V gene's germline CDR1 is SGHRS and CDR2 YFSETQ. Here the CDR3 reads CASSLDQETQYF. DNA for the CDR3: TGCGCCAGCAGCTTGGACCAAGAGACCCAGTACTTC.

This clonotype has just a few counts. The chain joins TRBV5-1 to TRBJ1-1; D uncertain. Trimming removed 3 bases at V and 0 bases at J, with 15 bases between. The CDR3 totals 16 residues. Looked up from germline, CDR1 is SGHRS and CDR2 is YFSETQ. The CDR3 region is CASSWKPYSLNTEAFF. CDR3 nucleotides: TGCGCCAGCAGCTGGAAACCCTATAGTTTGAACACTGAAGCTTTCTTT. The whole variable domain, remainder taken from reference TRBV5-1 and TRBJ1-1, is KAGVTQTPRYLIKTRGQQVTLSCSPISGHRSVSWYQQTPGQGLQFLFEYFSETQRNKGNFPGRFSGRQFSNSRSEMNVSTLELGDSALYLCASSWKPYSLNTEAFFGQGTRLTVV.

This chain uses TRBV25-1 with TRBJ1-2; D is perhaps TRBD1 (5 bases). V was clipped by 7 bases and J by 7 bases, with 10 bases between them. CDR3 length equals 11 residues. CDR1 and CDR2 from the germline V gene are MGHDK and SYGVNS. CDR3 amino acids: CASTDSSGYTF. For the CDR3, the DNA is TGTGCCAGCACTGACAGTAGTGGCTACACCTTC.

This clonotype was picked up a small number of times. The rearrangement links TRBV28 to TRBJ2-7; 7 nucleotides line up with TRBD1. The CDR3 spans 13 residues. With V trimmed by 6 bases and J by 6 bases, 8 bases remained unmatched. Per germline, CDR1 MDHEN and CDR2 SYDVKM. CDR3 residues: CASSRRTGREQYV. The CDR3 region has the DNA TGTGCCAGCAGCAGAAGGACAGGACGCGAGCAGTACGTC.

The sample holds a few counts of this clonotype. CDR3 DNA: TGTGCCAGCAGCCACCTAGGGACCGAAGCTTTCTTT. Its translation is CASSHLGTEAFF. V is TRBV4-2 and J is TRBJ1-1; D is perhaps TRBD1 (5 bases). Germline CDR1 and CDR2: LGHNA and YNFKEQ. V lost 3 bases, J lost 8 bases, and 10 bases lay in between. The CDR3 extends over 12 amino acids.

The chain carries TRBV11-2 and TRBJ2-7; the D is unclear. The V gene lost 1 base and the J gene lost 6 bases, with 13 bases spanning the gap. This CDR3 is built from 14 residues. Germline-derived CDR1 and CDR2 are SGHAT and FQNNGV. CDR3 in amino acids: CASSLGSPGFEQYV. In nucleotides, the CDR3 is TGTGCCAGCAGCTTAGGATCCCCAGGATTCGAGCAGTACGTC.

This chain joins TRBV4-3 and TRBJ1-2; unclear D gene. The CDR3 covers 15 residues. Deletions cut 5 bases from V and 4 bases from J, with 17 bases between. The germline V gene encodes CDR1 LGHNA and CDR2 YSLEER. The CDR3 sequence is CASSGRGRRPYGYTF. CDR3 in DNA: TGCGCCAGCAGCGGAAGAGGACGCAGGCCCTATGGCTACACCTTC.

V is TRBV5-1 and J is TRBJ2-1; D is tentatively TRBD1 or TRBD2 (5 bases each). V lost 0 bases and J 0 bases, leaving 10 bases between the germline ends. Germline CDR1 and CDR2: SGHRS and YFSETQ. The CDR3 loop spans 16 amino acids. DNA of the CDR3: TGCGCCAGCAGCTTGGGGGGACCGAGCTCCTACAATGAGCAGTTCTTC. It is translated as CASSLGGPSSYNEQFF.

This clonotype came up a few times. Written as DNA, the CDR3 is TGTGCCAGCAGCTTGGGGGGACAGGGTAGCCCCTATGGCACTGAAGCTTTCTTT. This encodes CASSLGGQGSPYGTEAFF. The rearrangement links TRBV5-6 to TRBJ1-1; 9 nucleotides match TRBD1. The junction had 13 bases not matched to a gene; V was cut back by 0 bases and J by 4 bases. The CDR3 extends over 18 amino acids. In germline, CDR1 is SGHDT, CDR2 YYEEEE.

This clonotype was seen more than once but under ten times. The gene calls are TRBV10-3 and TRBJ1-3; no definite D call. V lost 6 bases and J 6 bases, leaving 12 bases between the germline ends. The CDR3 is 13 residues long. Germline CDR1 reads ENHRY; CDR2 reads SYGVKD. CDR3 nucleotides: TGTGCCATCAGCTTAGGCGGGGAAAACACCATATATTTT. This encodes CAISLGGENTIYF.

In its sample, this clonotype was seen many times. CDR3 in amino acids: CASSLGRLTNTGELFF. For the CDR3, the DNA is TGCGCCAGCAGCTTAGGAAGACTTACGAACACCGGGGAGCTGTTTTTT. V is TRBV5-1 and J is TRBJ2-2; D is uncertain. The CDR3 is made up of 16 amino acids. V was cut by 2 bases and J by 0 bases, with 11 bases left in between. Germline V lookup: CDR1 SGHRS, CDR2 YFSETQ.